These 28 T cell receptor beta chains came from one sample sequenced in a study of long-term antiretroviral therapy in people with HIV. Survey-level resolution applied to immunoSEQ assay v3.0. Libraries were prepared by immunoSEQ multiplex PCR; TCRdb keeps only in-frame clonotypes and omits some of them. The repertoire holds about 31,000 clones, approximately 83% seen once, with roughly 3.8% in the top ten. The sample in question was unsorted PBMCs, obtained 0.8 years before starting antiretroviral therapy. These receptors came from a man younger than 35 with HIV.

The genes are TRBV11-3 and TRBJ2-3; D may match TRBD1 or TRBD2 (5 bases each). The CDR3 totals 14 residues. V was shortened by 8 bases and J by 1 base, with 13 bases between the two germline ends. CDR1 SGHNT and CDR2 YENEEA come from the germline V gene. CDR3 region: CASSRDGRTDTQYF. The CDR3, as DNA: TGTGCCAGCTCCCGGGACGGTCGCACAGATACGCAGTATTTT.

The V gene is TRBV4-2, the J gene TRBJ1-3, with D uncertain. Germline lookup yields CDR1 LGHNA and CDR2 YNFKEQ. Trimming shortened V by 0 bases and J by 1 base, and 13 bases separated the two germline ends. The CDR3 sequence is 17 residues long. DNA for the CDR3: TGTGCCAGCAGCCAAGATTCGGGCACCGTGTCTGGAAACACCATATATTTT. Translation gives CASSQDSGTVSGNTIYF.

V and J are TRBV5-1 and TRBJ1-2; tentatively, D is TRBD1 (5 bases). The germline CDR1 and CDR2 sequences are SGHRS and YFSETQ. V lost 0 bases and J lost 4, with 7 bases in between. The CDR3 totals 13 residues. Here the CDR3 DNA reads TGCGCCAGCAGCTTGGTAGGGACCTATGGCTACACCTTC. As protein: CASSLVGTYGYTF.

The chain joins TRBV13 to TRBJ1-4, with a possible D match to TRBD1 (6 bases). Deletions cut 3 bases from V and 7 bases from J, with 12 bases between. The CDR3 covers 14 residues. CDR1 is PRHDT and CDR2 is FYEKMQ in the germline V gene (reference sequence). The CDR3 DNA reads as TGTGCCAGCAGCTTTCGGGGGGCAGGTGAAAAACTGTTTTTT. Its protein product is CASSFRGAGEKLFF.

The CDR3 DNA is TGCAGCGTTGATCCGCGACAGGGAAACTATGGCTACACCTTC. Its protein product is CSVDPRQGNYGYTF. The chain joins TRBV29-1 to TRBJ1-2, with TRBD1 identical over 7 bases. Germline V gives CDR1 SQVTM, CDR2 ANQGSEA. This CDR3 contains 14 residues. The V segment lost 3 bases and the J segment 2 bases; nucleotides outside the gene matches: 6.

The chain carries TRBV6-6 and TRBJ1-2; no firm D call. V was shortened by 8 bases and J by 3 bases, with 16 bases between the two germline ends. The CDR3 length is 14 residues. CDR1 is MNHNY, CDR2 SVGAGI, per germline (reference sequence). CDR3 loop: CASCPGGYDYGYTF. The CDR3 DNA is TGTGCCAGCTGCCCAGGAGGGTACGACTATGGCTACACCTTC.

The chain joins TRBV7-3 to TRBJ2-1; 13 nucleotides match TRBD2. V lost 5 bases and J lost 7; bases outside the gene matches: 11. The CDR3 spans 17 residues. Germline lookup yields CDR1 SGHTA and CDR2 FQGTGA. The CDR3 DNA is TGTGCCAGCAGCCCTGGGCGGACTAGCGGGAGTCCGAATGAGCAGTTCTTC. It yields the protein CASSPGRTSGSPNEQFF.

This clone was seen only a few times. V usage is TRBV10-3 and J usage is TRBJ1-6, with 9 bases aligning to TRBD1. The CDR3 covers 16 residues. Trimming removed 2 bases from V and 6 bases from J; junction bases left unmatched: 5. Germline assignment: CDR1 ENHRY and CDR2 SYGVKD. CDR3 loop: CAISEVDRGPNSPLHF. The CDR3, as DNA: TGTGCCATCAGTGAGGTGGACAGGGGCCCTAATTCACCCCTCCACTTT.

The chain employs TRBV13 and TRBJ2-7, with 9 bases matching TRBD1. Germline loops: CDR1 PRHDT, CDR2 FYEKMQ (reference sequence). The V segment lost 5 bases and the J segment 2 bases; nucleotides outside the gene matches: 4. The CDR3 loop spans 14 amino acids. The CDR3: CASSLGQGTYEQYF. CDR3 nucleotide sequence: TGTGCCAGCAGCCTGGGACAGGGAACCTACGAGCAGTACTTC.

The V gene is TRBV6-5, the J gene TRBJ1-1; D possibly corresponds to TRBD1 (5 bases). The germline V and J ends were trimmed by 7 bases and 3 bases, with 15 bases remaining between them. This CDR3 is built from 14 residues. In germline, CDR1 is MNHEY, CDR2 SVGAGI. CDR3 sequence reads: CASTLRGRDTEAFF. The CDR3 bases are TGTGCCAGCACCCTACGGGGCAGGGACACTGAAGCTTTCTTT.

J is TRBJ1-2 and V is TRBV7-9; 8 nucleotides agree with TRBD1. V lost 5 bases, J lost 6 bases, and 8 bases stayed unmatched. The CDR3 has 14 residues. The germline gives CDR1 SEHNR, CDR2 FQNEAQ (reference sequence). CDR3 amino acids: CASSPPGQGHGYTF. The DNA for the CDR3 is TGTGCCAGCAGCCCTCCCGGACAGGGTCATGGCTACACCTTC.

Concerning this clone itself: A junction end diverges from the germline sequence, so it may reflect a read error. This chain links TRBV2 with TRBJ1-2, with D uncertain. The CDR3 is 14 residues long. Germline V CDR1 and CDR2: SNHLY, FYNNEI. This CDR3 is CASREDMGAYGYTF. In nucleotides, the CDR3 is TGTGCCAGCAGGGAAGACATGGGAGCCTATGGCTACACCTTC.

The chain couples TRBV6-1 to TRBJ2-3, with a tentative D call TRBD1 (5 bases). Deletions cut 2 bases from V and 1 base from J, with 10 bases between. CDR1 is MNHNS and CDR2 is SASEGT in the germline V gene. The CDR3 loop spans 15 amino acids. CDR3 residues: CASSEKGYRTDTQYF. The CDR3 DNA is TGTGCCAGCAGTGAAAAGGGGTACCGCACAGATACGCAGTATTTT.

CDR3 amino acids: CASSWGYRGRGDTQYF. The DNA for the CDR3 is TGTGCCAGCAGTTGGGGCTACCGGGGGAGAGGAGATACGCAGTATTTT. The chain recombines TRBV2 with TRBJ2-3; maybe TRBD2 (6 bases). The CDR3 is made up of 16 amino acids. The germline V and J ends were trimmed by 5 bases and 5 bases, with 20 bases remaining between them. Germline V gene data show CDR1 as SNHLY and CDR2 as FYNNEI.

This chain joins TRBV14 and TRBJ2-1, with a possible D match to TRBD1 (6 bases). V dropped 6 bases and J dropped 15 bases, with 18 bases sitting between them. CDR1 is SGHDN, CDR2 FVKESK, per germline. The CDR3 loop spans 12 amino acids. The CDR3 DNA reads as TGTGCCAGCAGTAGACGGGGACACTCAAGGTTCTTC. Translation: CASSRRGHSRFF.

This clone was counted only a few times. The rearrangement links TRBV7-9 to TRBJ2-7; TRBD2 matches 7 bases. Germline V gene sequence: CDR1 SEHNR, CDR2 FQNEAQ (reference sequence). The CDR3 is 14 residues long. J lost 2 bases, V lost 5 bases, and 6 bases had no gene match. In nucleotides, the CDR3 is TGTGCCAGCAGCCCCTCAGCGGGACCCTACGAGCAGTACTTC. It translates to CASSPSAGPYEQYF.

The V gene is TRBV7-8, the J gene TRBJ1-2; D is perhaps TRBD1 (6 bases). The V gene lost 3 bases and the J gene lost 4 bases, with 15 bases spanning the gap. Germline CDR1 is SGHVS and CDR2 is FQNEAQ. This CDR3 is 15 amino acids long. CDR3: CASSLGGGNSYGYTF. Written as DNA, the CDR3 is TGTGCCAGCAGCTTGGGGGGGGGCAATAGCTATGGCTACACCTTC.

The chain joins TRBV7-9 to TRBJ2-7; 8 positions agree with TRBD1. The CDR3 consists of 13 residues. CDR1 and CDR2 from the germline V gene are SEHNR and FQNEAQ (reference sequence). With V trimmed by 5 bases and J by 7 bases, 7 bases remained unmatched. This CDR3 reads CASSRTGMGEQYF. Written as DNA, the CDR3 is TGTGCCAGCAGCCGGACAGGGATGGGGGAGCAGTACTTC.

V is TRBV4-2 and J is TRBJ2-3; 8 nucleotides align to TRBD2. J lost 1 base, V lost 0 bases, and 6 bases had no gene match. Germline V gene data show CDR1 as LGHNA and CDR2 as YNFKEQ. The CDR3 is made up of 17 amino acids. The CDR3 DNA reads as TGTGCCAGCAGCCAAGACCGGGGGGGCTCTGGCACAGATACGCAGTATTTT. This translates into CASSQDRGGSGTDTQYF.

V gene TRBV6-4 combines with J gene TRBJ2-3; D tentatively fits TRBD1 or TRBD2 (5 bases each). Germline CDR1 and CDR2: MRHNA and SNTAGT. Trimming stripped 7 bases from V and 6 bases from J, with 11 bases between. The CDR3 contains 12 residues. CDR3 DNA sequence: TGTGCCAGCAACAGGACTGTTGATACGCAGTATTTT. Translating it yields CASNRTVDTQYF.

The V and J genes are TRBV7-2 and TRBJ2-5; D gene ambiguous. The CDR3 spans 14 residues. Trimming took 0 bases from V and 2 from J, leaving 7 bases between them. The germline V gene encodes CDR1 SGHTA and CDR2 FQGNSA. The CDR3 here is CASSLAVQQETQYF. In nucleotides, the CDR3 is TGTGCCAGCAGCTTAGCGGTGCAGCAAGAGACCCAGTACTTC.

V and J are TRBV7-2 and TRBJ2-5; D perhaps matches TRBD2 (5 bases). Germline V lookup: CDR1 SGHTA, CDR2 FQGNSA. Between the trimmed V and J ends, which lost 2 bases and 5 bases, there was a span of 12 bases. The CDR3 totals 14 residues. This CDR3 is CASSLSIGDETQYF. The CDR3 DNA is TGTGCCAGCAGCTTATCTATCGGGGATGAGACCCAGTACTTC.

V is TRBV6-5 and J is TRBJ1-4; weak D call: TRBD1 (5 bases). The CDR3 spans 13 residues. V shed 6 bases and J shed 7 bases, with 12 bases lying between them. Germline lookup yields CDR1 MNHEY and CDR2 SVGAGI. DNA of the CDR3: TGTGCCAGCAGCCAAGGGGTGGGTGAAAAACTGTTTTTT. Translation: CASSQGVGEKLFF.

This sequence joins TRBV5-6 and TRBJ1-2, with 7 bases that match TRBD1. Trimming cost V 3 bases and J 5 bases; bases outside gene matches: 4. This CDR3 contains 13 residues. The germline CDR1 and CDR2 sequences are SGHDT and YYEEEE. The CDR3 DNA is TGTGCCAGCAGCTCAGGACAGGAGTATGGCTACACCTTC. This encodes CASSSGQEYGYTF.

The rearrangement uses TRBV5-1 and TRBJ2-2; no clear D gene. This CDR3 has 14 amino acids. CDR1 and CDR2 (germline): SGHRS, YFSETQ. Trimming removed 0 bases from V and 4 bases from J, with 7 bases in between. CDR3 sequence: CASSLVQLTGELFF. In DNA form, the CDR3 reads TGCGCCAGCAGCTTGGTCCAACTCACCGGGGAGCTGTTTTTT.

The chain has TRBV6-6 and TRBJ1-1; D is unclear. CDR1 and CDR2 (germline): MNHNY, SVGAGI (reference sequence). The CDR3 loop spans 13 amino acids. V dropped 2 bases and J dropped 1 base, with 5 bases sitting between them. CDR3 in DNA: TGTGCCAGCAGTTACGCCCCGAACACTGAAGCTTTCTTT. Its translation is CASSYAPNTEAFF.

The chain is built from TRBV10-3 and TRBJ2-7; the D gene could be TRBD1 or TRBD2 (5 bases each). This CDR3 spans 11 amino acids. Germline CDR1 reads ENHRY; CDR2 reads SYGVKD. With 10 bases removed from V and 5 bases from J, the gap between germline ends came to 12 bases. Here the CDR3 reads CATGPLDEQYF. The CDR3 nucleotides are TGTGCCACGGGACCTCTGGACGAGCAGTACTTC.

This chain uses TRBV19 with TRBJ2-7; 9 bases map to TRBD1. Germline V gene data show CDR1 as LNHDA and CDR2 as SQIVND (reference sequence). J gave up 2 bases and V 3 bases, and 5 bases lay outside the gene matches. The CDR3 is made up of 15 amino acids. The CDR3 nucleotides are TGTGCCAGTAGTATTTCTGGGACAGGGCCCTACGAGCAGTACTTC. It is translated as CASSISGTGPYEQYF.